This T cell receptor beta chain was documented in a study of glioma-infiltrating T cells after dendritic cell vaccination. Overall study: Dendritic cell vaccination trial patients had either newly diagnosed or recurrent glioblastoma. Three intradermal dendritic cell vaccine injections were given every two weeks. Broader study findings: Only a small number of patients had complete blood and tumor samples.

Produced via immunoSEQ multiplex PCR; TCRdb's table is partial and in-frame only. The sample shows 91,000 or so clones, less than 90% of them seen only once. The CDR3 sequence is 16 residues long. The V gene end was trimmed by 6 bases and the J gene end by 3 bases; junction bases not matched to a gene: 12. Germline values: CDR1 MGHDK, CDR2 SYGVNS. As to this clone: Its antigen is not known.

This sample's time point: after dendritic cell vaccination, including at tumor progression/relapse. Blood PBMC samples: pre-vaccination, two weeks post third vaccination, and at tumor progression. The clonotype originates from a human donor with glioblastoma. The chain combines TRBV25-1 with TRBJ2-7; 9 nucleotides line up with TRBD1. The material sequenced was blood, taken after dendritic cell vaccination. The CDR3 DNA is TGTGCCAGCAGGGGGACAGGGATCGATCAGGACTACGAGCAGTACTTC. Protein: CASRGTGIDQDYEQYF.